The rows below give T cell receptor beta chains drawn from one sample of a study of blood T cell repertoires in COVID-19. Repertoires were generated with immunoSEQ multiplex PCR, while TCRdb's copy carries only in-frame clones and drops some. The sample comprises about 250,000 clones, roughly 84% of which are singletons, and approximately 4.7% rests with the top ten. The sequencing sample was made of peripheral blood. The receptors were gathered from a man between 50 and 59 years old with active or convalescent COVID-19. The CDR3 runs from the conserved cysteine through the conserved F or W. Each record gives: clone size, J gene, V gene, D gene, CDR3 DNA, CDR3 protein. A D gene is named only where the DNA matches it firmly. Some rows mark clone size as missing; the rest say once, few, many or name a class of expanded clone.

clone_size: NA; j_call: TRBJ1-3; v_call: TRBV7-9; d_call: TRBD1; cdr3_nt: TGTGCCAGCAGCCCCCATCAGGGGGCGGCCGGAAACACCATATATTTT; cdr3_aa: CASSPHQGAAGNTIYF
clone_size: NA; j_call: TRBJ2-6; v_call: TRBV9; d_call: TRBD1; cdr3_nt: TGTGCCAGCAGCGACACTCGACCGGGACAGGGGACTCCCTCTGGGGCCAACGTCCTGACTTTC; cdr3_aa: CASSDTRPGQGTPSGANVLTF
clone_size: NA; j_call: TRBJ2-1; v_call: TRBV19; d_call: TRBD1; cdr3_nt: TGTGCCAGTAGTCCGGGACAGGGGGCCTACAATGAGCAGTTCTTC; cdr3_aa: CASSPGQGAYNEQFF
clone_size: NA; j_call: TRBJ2-1; v_call: TRBV5-4; d_call: TRBD1; cdr3_nt: TGTGCCAGCAGTAAGGGACAGGGGGAGGGTGAGCAGTTCTTC; cdr3_aa: CASSKGQGEGEQFF
clone_size: NA; j_call: TRBJ1-6; v_call: TRBV5-4; d_call: NA; cdr3_nt: TGTGCCAGCAGCTTGGCCGGGGAGAATTCACCCCTCCACTTT; cdr3_aa: CASSLAGENSPLHF
clone_size: NA; j_call: TRBJ2-1; v_call: TRBV12-2; d_call: NA; cdr3_nt: TGTGCAAGTCGCCCGGATCTTACCAGGGAGCAGTTCTTC; cdr3_aa: CASRPDLTREQFF
clone_size: NA; j_call: TRBJ1-2; v_call: TRBV4-1; d_call: NA; cdr3_nt: TGCGCCAGCAGCCAAGGAGACAGCGTAAACGGCTACACCTTC; cdr3_aa: CASSQGDSVNGYTF
clone_size: NA; j_call: TRBJ2-5; v_call: TRBV5-8; d_call: TRBD2; cdr3_nt: TGTGCCAGCAGCCCTCCGGGACTAGCGGGGGCTTCGTGGGAGACCCAGTACTTC; cdr3_aa: CASSPPGLAGASWETQYF
clone_size: few; j_call: TRBJ1-1; v_call: TRBV30; d_call: NA; cdr3_nt: TGTGCCTGGAGTCGCCGTCCAGGGCTGAAAGCTTTCTTT; cdr3_aa: CAWSRRPGLKAFF
clone_size: NA; j_call: TRBJ2-1; v_call: TRBV9; d_call: NA; cdr3_nt: TGTGCCAGCAGCCGTCTTACGGGGGTCCGAGGTAATGAGCAGTTCTTC; cdr3_aa: CASSRLTGVRGNEQFF
clone_size: few; j_call: TRBJ1-5; v_call: TRBV6-2/TRBV6-3; d_call: NA; cdr3_nt: TGTGCCAGCAGCCCCCCGGGGGGCAATCAGCCCCAGCATTTT; cdr3_aa: CASSPPGGNQPQHF
clone_size: NA; j_call: TRBJ2-3; v_call: TRBV2; d_call: TRBD2; cdr3_nt: TGTGCCAGCAGTCGGGTCCGGGGGGGAACAGATACGCAGTATTTT; cdr3_aa: CASSRVRGGTDTQYF
clone_size: NA; j_call: TRBJ2-3; v_call: TRBV2; d_call: NA; cdr3_nt: TGTGCCAGCATTACGCGGGGCAGGGAAGGAGATACGCAGTATTTT; cdr3_aa: CASITRGREGDTQYF
clone_size: NA; j_call: TRBJ2-7; v_call: TRBV6-1; d_call: TRBD2; cdr3_nt: TGTGCCCGCAGTGACCAGGGCGGGGGGGGCTCCTACGAGCAGTACTTC; cdr3_aa: CARSDQGGGGSYEQYF
clone_size: NA; j_call: TRBJ1-2; v_call: TRBV4-2; d_call: TRBD1; cdr3_nt: TGTGCCAGCAGCCACTCGGGGTTGGGACAGGGGGCGCCTGGCTACACCTTC; cdr3_aa: CASSHSGLGQGAPGYTF